Each of the 12 T cell receptor beta chains below was sequenced from the same sample in a study of blood T cell repertoires in COVID-19. The table came from immunoSEQ multiplex PCR; TCRdb's copy has only in-frame clones and leaves some out. The data contain fewer than 120,000 clones, about 70% of them seen just once; the ten biggest clones take up 6% to 8%. Sequencing was done on a sample of peripheral blood. The receptors here all came from a woman aged 55-75 years with acute or convalescent COVID-19.

This chain's CDR3 is CASSLSSGGVLQETQYF. CDR3 DNA sequence: TGCGCCAGCAGCCTTAGTAGCGGGGGGGTACTCCAAGAGACCCAGTACTTC. This chain connects TRBV4-1 to TRBJ2-5; 11 positions agree with TRBD2. With 4 bases clipped from V and 1 base from J, the junction kept 8 bases outside the gene matches. This CDR3 is 17 amino acids long. CDR1 is MGHRA, CDR2 YSYEKL, per germline.

This clone was seen repeatedly, ten times or more. This chain joins TRBV6-5 and TRBJ2-7; 7 bases match TRBD1. Germline CDR1 and CDR2: MNHEY and SVGAGI. The junction had 4 bases not matched to a gene; V was cut back by 4 bases and J by 4 bases. This CDR3 is built from 13 residues. CDR3 loop: CASSFQQGYEQYF. CDR3 DNA sequence: TGTGCCAGCAGTTTTCAACAGGGGTACGAGCAGTACTTC.

V usage is TRBV6-2 or TRBV6-3 and J usage is TRBJ1-5; D call uncertain. Germline V CDR1 and CDR2: MNHEY, SVGEGT. CDR3 length: 15 residues. V dropped 4 bases and J dropped 4 bases, with 14 bases sitting between them. CDR3 DNA sequence: TGTGCCAGCAGTTCGTACAGTTCCTATAATCAGCCCCAGCATTTT. It yields the protein CASSSYSSYNQPQHF.

The chain is built from TRBV11-2 and TRBJ1-2; D is unclear. The germline CDR1 and CDR2 sequences are SGHAT and FQNNGV. The CDR3 covers 19 residues. Trimming left V 5 bases short and J 8 bases short, with 33 bases between. The CDR3 reads CASSLNPYRVKRERMGYTF. The CDR3 DNA sequence: TGTGCCAGCAGCCTTAATCCCTATAGGGTAAAAAGGGAGAGGATGGGCTACACCTTC.

The chain recombines TRBV6-5 with TRBJ2-2, with D tentatively TRBD2 (5 bases). Trimming cost V 7 bases and J 5 bases, with 17 bases left between them. The germline V gene has CDR1 MNHEY and CDR2 SVGAGI. CDR3 length: 15 amino acids. The CDR3 protein is CASTPDSPRTGELFF. The CDR3 bases are TGTGCCAGCACGCCGGACTCACCCAGGACCGGGGAGCTGTTTTTT.

The chain carries TRBV10-3 and TRBJ2-5; 8 bases align to TRBD1. In germline, CDR1 is ENHRY, CDR2 SYGVKD. This CDR3 has 14 amino acids. Trimming at V came to 8 bases and at J to 2 bases, leaving 7 bases not matched to a gene. CDR3 region: CAIGTTGGQETQYF. Written as DNA, the CDR3 is TGTGCCATCGGGACCACAGGGGGGCAAGAGACCCAGTACTTC.

The gene calls are TRBV6-5 and TRBJ2-5; D might be TRBD2 (6 bases). V was shortened by 0 bases and J by 2 bases, with 10 bases between the two germline ends. CDR1 is MNHEY and CDR2 is SVGAGI in the germline V gene. The CDR3 is made up of 15 amino acids. The CDR3 loop is CASSYSPGVQETQYF. The DNA for the CDR3 is TGTGCCAGCAGTTACTCTCCGGGGGTTCAAGAGACCCAGTACTTC.

This chain joins TRBV23-1 and TRBJ1-5, with TRBD1 matching 9 bases. TRBV23-1 is an ORF for which the function is uncertain. V shed 0 bases, J shed 6 bases, and the junction held 3 bases outside the gene matches. The CDR3 covers 15 residues. CDR3 region: CASSQSGTGPQPQHF. The CDR3 nucleotides read TGCGCCAGCAGTCAATCCGGGACAGGGCCTCAGCCCCAGCATTTT.

In regard to this clone: Other DNA sequences from this sample encode an identical CDR3 as well. The chain is built from TRBV28 and TRBJ1-5; possible D gene TRBD1, 5 bases. Germline CDR1 and CDR2: MDHEN and SYDVKM. V was trimmed by 7 bases and J by 0 bases, leaving 10 bases between them. The CDR3 is 14 residues long. In DNA form, the CDR3 reads TGTGCCAGCATCCGCGGGGGTAGCAATCAGCCCCAGCATTTT. This encodes CASIRGGSNQPQHF.

This clone was observed many times. The chain is built from TRBV14 and TRBJ2-5; 7 bases are a match to TRBD1. With 2 bases clipped from V and 5 bases from J, the junction kept 11 bases outside the gene matches. The germline CDR1 and CDR2 sequences are SGHDN and FVKESK. The length of the CDR3 is 16 residues. The CDR3, as DNA: TGTGCCAGCAGCCAACGACAGGGAATGTTTGGGGAGACCCAGTACTTC. It translates to CASSQRQGMFGETQYF.

This chain uses TRBV6-5 with TRBJ1-6; 8 bases map to TRBD1. Germline lookup yields CDR1 MNHEY and CDR2 SVGAGI. The CDR3 is 15 amino acids. J gave up 7 bases and V 2 bases, and 4 bases lay outside the gene matches. The CDR3 DNA is TGTGCCAGCAGTTACGATGCAGGGGGCAATTCACCCCTCCACTTT. Translating it yields CASSYDAGGNSPLHF.

The chain employs TRBV7-3 and TRBJ1-2, with 10 nucleotides matching TRBD1. CDR1 is SGHTA and CDR2 is FQGTGA in the germline V gene. There are 13 residues in the CDR3. Germline trimming cut 3 bases from V and 8 bases from J; bases unmatched to any gene: 3. CDR3 nucleotides: TGTGCCAGCAGCTTCGACAGGGGGCTGGGCTACACCTTC. Amino acids: CASSFDRGLGYTF.